Listed here is a single TCR beta chain. CDR3 length equals 15 residues. Germline V CDR1 and CDR2: KGHSH, LQKENI. V lost 5 bases, J lost 1 base, and 14 bases lay in between. These data originate in a study of blood T cell repertoires in COVID-19. Study-level background: PBMCs, B-cell-depleted T cells, or T cells were the source of the cDNA or gDNA that made up the material.

The data were produced by immunoSEQ multiplex PCR, yet TCRdb's version contains in-frame clones alone and is incomplete. Counted here are roughly 72,000 clones, 90% occurring once; the ten biggest clones make up over 2.5%. This sequence originates from a human donor in a cohort sampled during active COVID-19. Sample: peripheral blood. The chain combines TRBV18 with TRBJ2-5; D remains unclear. The CDR3 protein is CASSELSTLQETQYF. For the CDR3, the DNA is TGTGCCAGCTCAGAACTATCTACTCTCCAAGAGACCCAGTACTTC.